The present entry profiles one TCR beta chain with its context. Its recognized antigen is unknown. The record has no base qualities; no much larger clone is one base away. These data originate in a study of control samples from healthy donors and cancer patients (dated by TCRdb to about 2020). The receptor library was made with the immunoSEQ multiplex PCR assay. Drawn from immuneACCESS, this table holds only the in-frame rearrangements with V and J called that TCRdb kept. Clones are partly lost; checked studies trace under half to an unresolved V gene and leave the rest unexplained. The sample data list 88,000 or so clones, and 94% of these were observed just once. The ten largest clonotypes hold 4.8% of the sample. This receptor was obtained from a woman younger than 35 in good health. Sequences were obtained from blood.

The CDR3 protein sequence reads: CASKDRQGNQPQHF. The bases are TGTGCCAGCAAAGATCGACAGGGAAATCAGCCCCAGCATTTT. This chain joins TRBV2 to TRBJ1-5; TRBD1 fits 7 bases in the junction. The germline V gene specifies SNHLY as CDR1 and FYNNEI as CDR2. The CDR3 has 14 amino acids, counting the end cysteine and phenylalanine. Solely the CDR3 DNA is kept, with 42 bases framed from the first base. V loses 7 bases at its end and J loses 4 bases; junction bases beyond the gene matches: 7.